The 15 T cell receptor beta chains below come from one sample, sequenced in a study of early T cells in non-severe SARS-CoV-2 infection. TCRdb re-called the 5' RACE reads with MiXCR, one entry per CDR3 protein. The table includes 55,000 to 85,000 distinct CDR3 sequences, roughly 15% detected once. The specimen was whole blood. The receptors stem from an adult who was a healthcare worker with PCR-confirmed SARS-CoV-2 infection or an uninfected control (not recorded which).

This clonotype was recorded at least ten times. The rearrangement joins TRBV11-1 to TRBJ1-1; tentatively, D is TRBD1 (6 bases). The germline CDR1 and CDR2 sequences are SGHAT and FQDESV (reference sequence). V lost 5 bases to trimming and J lost 10 bases, with 17 bases between them. The CDR3 runs to 13 residues. CDR3 in DNA: TGTGCCAGCAGCCCAGTCCGTCGAGGGGGAGCTTTCTTT. As protein: CASSPVRRGGAFF.

This clonotype came up a few times. This chain joins TRBV13 and TRBJ2-7; 8 nucleotides align to TRBD1. Losses at the gene ends were 5 bases for V and 2 bases for J; bases not matched to a gene: 8. Germline V gene data show CDR1 as PRHDT and CDR2 as FYEKMQ (reference sequence). The CDR3 contains 15 residues. The DNA of the CDR3 is TGTGCCAGCAGCCCCGGGACAGGAAATGCCTACGAGCAGTACTTC. It translates to CASSPGTGNAYEQYF.

This clonotype was detected many times. This chain uses TRBV12-2 with TRBJ1-1; whether TRBD1, the table's D call, matches the DNA was not checked. TRBV12-2 is a known pseudogene. The CDR3 covers 16 residues. The CDR3 DNA sequence: TGTGCAAGTCGCTTAGACGCCGGACAGCGTAACACTGAAGCTTTCTTT. Its translation is CASRLDAGQRNTEAFF.

This clonotype was picked up a small number of times. The genes are TRBV6-4 and TRBJ2-1; 7 nucleotides line up with TRBD2. CDR1 and CDR2 (germline): MRHNA, SNTAGT. This CDR3 comprises 13 residues. Trimming removed 6 bases from V and 6 bases from J; junction bases left unmatched: 5. The CDR3 DNA follows: TGTGCCAGCAGCCCGGGACTATCCAATGAGCAGTTCTTC. Translation gives CASSPGLSNEQFF.

This clonotype was detected ten times or more. V gene TRBV29-1 combines with J gene TRBJ1-2, with 8 positions matching TRBD1. The CDR3 contains 14 residues. Trimming at V came to 6 bases and at J to 4 bases, leaving 10 bases not matched to a gene. Germline V CDR1 and CDR2: SQVTM, ANQGSEA. The DNA of the CDR3 is TGCAGCGTGGGTGACAGGGGTCAGATCTATGGCTACACCTTC. Translating it yields CSVGDRGQIYGYTF.

This clonotype was recorded a few times. The chain combines TRBV27 with TRBJ2-1; TRBD2 aligns across 7 bases. J lost 13 bases, V lost 4 bases, and 7 bases had no gene match. The germline CDR1 and CDR2 sequences are MNHEY and SMNVEV (reference sequence). The CDR3 is 12 residues long. CDR3: CASSSGGTVQFF. The CDR3 DNA follows: TGTGCCAGCAGTTCCGGGGGGACCGTCCAGTTCTTC.

This clonotype was detected many times. The genes are TRBV7-9 and TRBJ1-1, with D perhaps TRBD1 (5 bases). Trimming took 2 bases from V and 8 from J, leaving 12 bases between them. Looked up from germline, CDR1 is SEHNR and CDR2 is FQNEAQ (reference sequence). This CDR3 region has 13 residues. In nucleotides, the CDR3 is TGTGCCAGCAGCTTACACGGGGGACTGGAAGCTTTCTTT. Translating gives CASSLHGGLEAFF. The full variable domain, its missing parts supplied by reference TRBV7-9 and TRBJ1-1, is DTGVSQNPRHKITKRGQNVTFRCDPISEHNRLYWYRQTLGQGPEFLTYFQNEAQLEKSRLLSDRFSAERPKGSFSTLEIQRTEQGDSAMYLCASSLHGGLEAFFGQGTRLTVV.

The chain recombines TRBV2 with TRBJ1-1; unclear D gene. The CDR3 spans 15 residues. The V and J ends lost 0 bases and 4 bases respectively, with 12 bases between them. The germline V gene encodes CDR1 SNHLY and CDR2 FYNNEI. The chain's CDR3 is CASSEAPGPGTEAFF. CDR3 DNA sequence: TGTGCCAGCAGTGAAGCGCCCGGCCCGGGCACTGAAGCTTTCTTT.

This clonotype was found many times. The chain uses TRBV3-1 and TRBJ2-1; 10 nucleotides line up with TRBD2. Germline V lookup: CDR1 LGHDT, CDR2 YNNKEL (reference sequence). This CDR3 has 17 amino acids. Unmatched junction bases numbered 10, after V lost 0 bases and J lost 8 bases. The CDR3 nucleotides read TGTGCCAGCAGCCAAGACAGGTGGGCTAGCGGGGGTCATGAGCAGTTCTTC. Its protein is CASSQDRWASGGHEQFF.

This clonotype has more than one count but fewer than ten. The chain combines TRBV11-1 with TRBJ1-2; maybe TRBD1 (6 bases). The CDR3 has 13 residues. V shed 1 base and J shed 3 bases, with 6 bases lying between them. Germline values: CDR1 SGHAT, CDR2 FQDESV (reference sequence). For the CDR3, the DNA is TGTGCCAGCAGCTTAGACAGGGACTATGGCTACACCTTC. Residues: CASSLDRDYGYTF.

This clonotype was recorded a few times. This chain joins TRBV19 and TRBJ1-2, with TRBD1 matching 8 bases. The length of the CDR3 is 12 residues. Germline loops: CDR1 LNHDA, CDR2 SQIVND (reference sequence). V gave up 5 bases and J gave up 6 bases; unmatched junction bases: 2. The CDR3 bases are TGTGCCAGTAGTCCGACAGGGGATGGCTACACCTTC. Translating it yields CASSPTGDGYTF.

This clonotype has only a few counts. The CDR3 loop is CSAHTRSSYEQYF. The CDR3 nucleotides read TGCAGCGCTCATACTAGGAGCTCCTACGAGCAGTACTTC. V usage is TRBV29-1 and J usage is TRBJ2-7; D may be TRBD2 (5 bases). From germline, CDR1 is SQVTM and CDR2 ANQGSEA. This CDR3 is built from 13 residues. V was trimmed by 7 bases and J by 0 bases, leaving 13 bases between them.

The chain recombines TRBV11-2 with TRBJ2-4; D is tentatively TRBD1 or TRBD2 (6 bases each). Germline V gives CDR1 SGHAT, CDR2 FQNNGV. V lost 4 bases, J lost 11 bases, and 18 bases lay in between. This CDR3 spans 14 amino acids. The CDR3: CASSSKGNGGLQYF. The CDR3 DNA sequence: TGTGCCAGCAGCTCAAAAGGAAACGGGGGCCTTCAGTACTTC.

This clonotype was counted at least ten times. The rearrangement uses TRBV20-1 and TRBJ2-3; D remains unclear. Trimming removed 5 bases from V and 2 bases from J, with 5 bases in between. The CDR3 runs to 11 residues. Per the germline V gene, CDR1 is DFQATT and CDR2 is SNEGSKA (reference sequence). CDR3 protein: CSASITDTQYF. The DNA of the CDR3 is TGCAGTGCTTCAATCACAGATACGCAGTATTTT.

This sequence joins TRBV6-2 or TRBV6-3 and TRBJ2-1, with 8 positions matching TRBD1. The CDR3 has 16 amino acids. From germline, CDR1 is MNHEY and CDR2 SVGEGT. The V segment lost 0 bases and the J segment 2 bases; nucleotides outside the gene matches: 3. The CDR3 is CASSYSQGVTYNEQFF. For the CDR3, the DNA is TGTGCCAGCAGTTACTCACAGGGGGTGACCTACAATGAGCAGTTCTTC.